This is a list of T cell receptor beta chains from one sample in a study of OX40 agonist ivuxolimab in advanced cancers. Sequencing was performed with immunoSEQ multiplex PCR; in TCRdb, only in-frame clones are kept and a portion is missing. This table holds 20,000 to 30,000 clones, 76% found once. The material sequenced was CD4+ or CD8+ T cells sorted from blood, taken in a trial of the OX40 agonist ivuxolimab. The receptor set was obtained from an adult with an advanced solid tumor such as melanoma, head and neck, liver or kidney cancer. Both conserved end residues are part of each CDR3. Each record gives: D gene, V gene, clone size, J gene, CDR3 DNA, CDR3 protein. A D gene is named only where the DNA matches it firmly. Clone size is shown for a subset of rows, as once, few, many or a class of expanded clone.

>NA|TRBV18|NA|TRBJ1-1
TGTGCCAGCTCAGGGCGGGAAAACACTGAAGCTTTCTTT
CASSGRENTEAFF
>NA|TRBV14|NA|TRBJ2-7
TGTGCCAGCAGCCAAGTGGGCCGTTACGAGCAGTACTTC
CASSQVGRYEQYF
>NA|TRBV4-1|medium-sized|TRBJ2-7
TGCGCCAGCAGCCAACACAGAGACCTCTCCTACGAGCAGTACTTC
CASSQHRDLSYEQYF
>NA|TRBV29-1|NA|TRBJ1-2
TGCAGCGTTTTAGAGGGTTTTGGCTACACCTTC
CSVLEGFGYTF
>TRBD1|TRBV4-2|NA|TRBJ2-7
TGTGCCAGCAGCATGGGACAGGGAGATTACGAGCAGTACTTC
CASSMGQGDYEQYF
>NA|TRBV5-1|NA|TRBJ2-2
TGCGCCAGCAGCTTCGGGGCGGGGACGGGGGAGCTGTTTTTT
CASSFGAGTGELFF
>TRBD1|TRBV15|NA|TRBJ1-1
TGTGCCACCAGCGGGGGACAGGGACGGTCTCTTGAAGCTTTCTTT
CATSGGQGRSLEAFF
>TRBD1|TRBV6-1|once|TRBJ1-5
TGTGCCAGCAGCCTACAGGGGAATCAGCCCCAGCATTTT
CASSLQGNQPQHF
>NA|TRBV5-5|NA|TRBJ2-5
TGTGCCAGCAGCACCTACACCGGGATCAGACAAGAGACCCAGTACTTC
CASSTYTGIRQETQYF
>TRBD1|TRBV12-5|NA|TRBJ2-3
TGTGCTAGTGGTGCCGGGACAGGGTTTGATACGCAGTATTTT
CASGAGTGFDTQYF
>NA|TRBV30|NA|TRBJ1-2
TGTGCCTGGGGAAAGGGGGGTCCTGGCTACACCTTC
CAWGKGGPGYTF
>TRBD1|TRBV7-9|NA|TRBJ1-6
TGTGCCAGCAGCTTAGGGGACAGGGTTGATTCACCCCTCCACTTT
CASSLGDRVDSPLHF
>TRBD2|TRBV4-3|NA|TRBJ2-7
TGCGCCAGCAGCCAAGAGTGGCCTAGCGGCTTTCTGGAGCAGTACTTC
CASSQEWPSGFLEQYF
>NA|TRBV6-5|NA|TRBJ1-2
TGTGCCAGCACCACCCCGCGGAACAGGGCCAGTGGCTACACCTTC
CASTTPRNRASGYTF
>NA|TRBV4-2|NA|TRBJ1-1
TGTGCCAGCAGCCAAGGGGAAGTCGGCACTGAAGCTTTCTTT
CASSQGEVGTEAFF
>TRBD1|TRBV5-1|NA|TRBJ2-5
TGCGCCAGCAGCTTGGGGGGGACAGAAGAGACCCAGTACTTC
CASSLGGTEETQYF
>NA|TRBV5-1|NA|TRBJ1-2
TGCGCCAGCAGCTTGGATGGACCTCGTGATAGTGGCTACACCTTC
CASSLDGPRDSGYTF
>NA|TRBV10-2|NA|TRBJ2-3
TGCGCCAGCACAAGGGGGGTGAATTCAGATACGCAGTATTTT
CASTRGVNSDTQYF
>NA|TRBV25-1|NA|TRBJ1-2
TGTGCCAGCCGTCCCGGGGAGGGTGGGGACTACACCTTC
CASRPGEGGDYTF
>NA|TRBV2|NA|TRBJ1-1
TGTGCCAGCAGAGGGGGAGGGGATTATACTGAAGCTTTCTTT
CASRGGGDYTEAFF
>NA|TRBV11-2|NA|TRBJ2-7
TGTGCCAGCAGCTTAGACGTTTCAAACGCTCGGGAGCAGTACTTC
CASSLDVSNAREQYF
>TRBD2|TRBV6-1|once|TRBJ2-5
TGTGCCAGCAGAACGCAAGCGGGGGTGGAGACCCAGTACTTC
CASRTQAGVETQYF
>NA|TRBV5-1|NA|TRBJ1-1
TGCGCCAGCAGCTTGGAGGGCAGGGAAGCTTTCTTT
CASSLEGREAFF
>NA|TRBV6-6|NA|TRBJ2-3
TGTGCCAGCAGTTACTCATCCGCGAGGGGAGATACGCAGTATTTT
CASSYSSARGDTQYF
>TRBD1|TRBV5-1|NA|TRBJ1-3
TGCGCCAGCAGCCCCGGGACAGGGGGAAACACCATATATTTT
CASSPGTGGNTIYF
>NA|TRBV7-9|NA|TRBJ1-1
TGTGCCAGCAGTTTCATGGGCACTGAAGCTTTCTTT
CASSFMGTEAFF
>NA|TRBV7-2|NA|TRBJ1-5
TGTGCCAGCAGCTCCGAGAGGGGAGGAGGCAATCAGCCCCAGCATTTT
CASSSERGGGNQPQHF
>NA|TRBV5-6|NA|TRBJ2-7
TGTGCCAGCAGCTTGGGGGCGGGGTCCTACGAGCAGTACTTC
CASSLGAGSYEQYF
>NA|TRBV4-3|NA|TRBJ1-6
TGCGCCAGCAGCCAAGAGACCATCAGGAATTCACCCCTCCACTTT
CASSQETIRNSPLHF
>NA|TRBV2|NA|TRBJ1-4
TGTGCCAGCAGTGAGGACGGAGCAACTAATGAAAAACTGTTTTTT
CASSEDGATNEKLFF
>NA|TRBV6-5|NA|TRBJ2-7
TGTGCCAGCAGTCCCCGGGACACCGAGCAGTACTTC
CASSPRDTEQYF
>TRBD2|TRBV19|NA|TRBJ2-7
TGTGCCAGTACCCCCCAAAGCGGGGGGGCATTGTACGAGCAGTACTTC
CASTPQSGGALYEQYF
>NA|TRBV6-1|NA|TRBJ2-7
TGTGCCAGCAGTGAAGCAGTCCAGGGCACCCGATCCTACGAGCAGTACTTC
CASSEAVQGTRSYEQYF
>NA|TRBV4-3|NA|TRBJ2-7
TGCGCCAGCAGCCAAGGGTTGGTGGGTTCCTACGAGCAGTACTTC
CASSQGLVGSYEQYF
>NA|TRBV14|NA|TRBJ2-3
TGTGCCAGCAGCCGGCTTGGACTGTACACAGATACGCAGTATTTT
CASSRLGLYTDTQYF
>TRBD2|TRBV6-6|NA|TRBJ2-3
TGTGCCAGCAGTCTAGCGGGGGGGCGGGATACGCAGTATTTT
CASSLAGGRDTQYF
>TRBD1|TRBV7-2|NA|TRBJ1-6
TGTGCCAGCAGCTTAGACCAGGGGGCACCCCTCCACTTT
CASSLDQGAPLHF